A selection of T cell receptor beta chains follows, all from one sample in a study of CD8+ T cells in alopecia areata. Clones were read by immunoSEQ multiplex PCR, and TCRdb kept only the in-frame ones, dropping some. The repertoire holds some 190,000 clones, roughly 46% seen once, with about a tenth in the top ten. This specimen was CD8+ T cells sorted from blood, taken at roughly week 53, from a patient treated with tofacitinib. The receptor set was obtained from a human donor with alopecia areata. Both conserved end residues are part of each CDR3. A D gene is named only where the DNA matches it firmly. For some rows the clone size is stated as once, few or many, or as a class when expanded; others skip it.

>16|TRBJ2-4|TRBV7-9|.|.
CASSSNARGGKNIQYF
TGTGCCAGCAGCTCTAATGCCCGGGGCGGCAAAAACATTCAGTACTTC
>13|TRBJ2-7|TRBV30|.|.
CAWSEDPPYEQYF
TGTGCCTGGAGTGAAGATCCCCCCTACGAGCAGTACTTC
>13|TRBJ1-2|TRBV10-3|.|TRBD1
CAISSGTDYGYTF
TGTGCCATCAGTTCCGGGACAGATTATGGCTACACCTTC
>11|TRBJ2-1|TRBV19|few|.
CASGEGYEQFF
TGTGCCAGTGGGGAAGGGTATGAGCAGTTCTTC
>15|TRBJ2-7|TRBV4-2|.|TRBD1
CASSQEQGATYEQYF
TGTGCCAGCAGCCAAGAACAGGGGGCAACTTACGAGCAGTACTTC
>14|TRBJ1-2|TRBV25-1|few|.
CASSAGTSNYGYTF
TGTGCCAGCAGTGCCGGGACCTCTAACTATGGCTACACCTTC
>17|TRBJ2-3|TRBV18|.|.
CASSPSTGNPSTDTQYF
TGTGCCAGCTCACCCTCCACGGGGAACCCTAGCACAGATACGCAGTATTTT
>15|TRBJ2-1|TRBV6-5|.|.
CASSSVGPRYNEQFF
TGTGCCAGCAGTTCAGTGGGGCCAAGGTACAATGAGCAGTTCTTC
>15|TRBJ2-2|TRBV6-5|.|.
CASRLGTINTGELFF
TGTGCCAGCCGCCTCGGGACAATCAACACCGGGGAGCTGTTTTTT
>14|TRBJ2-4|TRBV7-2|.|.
CASSLRAGSDIQYF
TGTGCCAGCAGCTTAAGGGCAGGGTCGGACATTCAGTACTTC
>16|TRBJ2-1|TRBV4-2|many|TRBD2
CASSQGTSGGANEQFF
TGTGCCAGCAGCCAAGGGACTAGCGGGGGGGCCAATGAGCAGTTCTTC
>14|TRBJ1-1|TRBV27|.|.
CASRLQGGDTEAFF
TGTGCCAGCAGATTGCAGGGAGGGGACACTGAAGCTTTCTTT
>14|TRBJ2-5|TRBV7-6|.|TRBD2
CASSLRLAGETQYF
TGTGCCAGCAGCTTACGACTAGCGGGGGAGACCCAGTACTTC
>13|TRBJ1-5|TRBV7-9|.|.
CASSSTSGEPQHF
TGTGCCAGCAGCTCCACGTCCGGTGAGCCCCAGCATTTT
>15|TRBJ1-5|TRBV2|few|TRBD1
CASSESGDRDQPQHF
TGTGCCAGCAGTGAAAGTGGGGACAGGGACCAGCCCCAGCATTTT
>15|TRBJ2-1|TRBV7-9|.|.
CASSPTAGGPNEQFF
TGTGCCAGCAGCCCGACTGCCGGGGGGCCTAATGAGCAGTTCTTC
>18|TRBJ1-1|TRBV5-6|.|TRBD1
CASSRPQLDRVEFAEAFF
TGTGCCAGCAGCCGACCTCAGTTGGACAGGGTTGAATTCGCTGAAGCTTTCTTT
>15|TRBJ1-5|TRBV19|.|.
CASSIVRLSNQPQHF
TGTGCCAGTAGTATAGTGAGACTTAGCAATCAGCCCCAGCATTTT
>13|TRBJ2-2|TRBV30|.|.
CAWSLVLTGELFF
TGTGCCTGGAGCTTGGTCCTCACCGGGGAGCTGTTTTTT
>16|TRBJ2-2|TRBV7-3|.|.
CASSLSSGVNTGELFF
TGTGCCAGCAGCTTAAGTTCAGGGGTTAACACCGGGGAGCTGTTTTTT
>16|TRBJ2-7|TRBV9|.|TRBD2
CASSVGVAGDLDEQYF
TGTGCCAGCAGCGTAGGGGTAGCGGGGGATTTGGACGAGCAGTACTTC
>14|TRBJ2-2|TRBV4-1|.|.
CASSYGEYTGELFF
TGCGCCAGCAGTTACGGGGAATACACCGGGGAGCTGTTTTTT
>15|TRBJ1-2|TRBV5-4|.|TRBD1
CASSSRTGRAGDYTF
TGTGCCAGCAGCTCCCGGACAGGGCGCGCTGGCGACTACACCTTC
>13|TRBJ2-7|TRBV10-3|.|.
CAISEPSVYEQYF
TGTGCCATCAGTGAACCCAGCGTATACGAGCAGTACTTC
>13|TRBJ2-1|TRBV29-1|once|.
CSVHEGVYNEQFF
TGCAGCGTCCACGAGGGGGTCTACAATGAGCAGTTCTTC
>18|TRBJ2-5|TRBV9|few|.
CASSMSPDADWDQETQYF
TGTGCCAGCAGCATGAGCCCCGACGCCGACTGGGACCAAGAGACCCAGTACTTC
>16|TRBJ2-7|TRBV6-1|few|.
CASSDPPGSPRHEQYF
TGTGCCAGCAGTGACCCCCCCGGGTCCCCTCGACACGAGCAGTACTTC
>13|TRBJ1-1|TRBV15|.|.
CATVDRVDTEAFF
TGTGCCACCGTAGACAGAGTCGACACTGAAGCTTTCTTT
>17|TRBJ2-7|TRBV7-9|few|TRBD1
CASSFLRPGTGSPEQYF
TGTGCCAGCAGCTTCCTCCGACCCGGGACAGGGTCACCCGAACAGTACTTC
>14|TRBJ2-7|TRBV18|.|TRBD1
CASSPGGQIYEQYF
TGTGCCAGCTCACCAGGGGGACAGATCTACGAGCAGTACTTC
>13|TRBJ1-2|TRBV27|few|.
CASSLKGDYGYTF
TGTGCCAGCAGTTTAAAGGGCGACTATGGCTACACCTTC
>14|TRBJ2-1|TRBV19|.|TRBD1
CASHRQGVYNEQFF
TGTGCCAGTCATAGACAGGGGGTATACAATGAGCAGTTCTTC
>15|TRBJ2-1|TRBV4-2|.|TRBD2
CTSSQTHSTSGEQFF
TGTACCAGCAGCCAAACCCACTCGACTAGCGGGGAGCAGTTCTTC
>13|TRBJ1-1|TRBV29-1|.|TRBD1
CSVGQGGNTEAFF
TGCAGCGTTGGGCAGGGGGGGAACACTGAAGCTTTCTTT
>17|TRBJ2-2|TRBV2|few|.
CASSTPGGSVNTGELFF
TGTGCCAGCAGCACGCCCGGTGGCTCCGTGAACACCGGGGAGCTGTTTTTT
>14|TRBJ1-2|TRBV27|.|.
CASWSMETTGGYTF
TGTGCCAGTTGGTCGATGGAAACGACAGGAGGCTACACCTTC
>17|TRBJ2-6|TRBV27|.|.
CASTSRDGSSGANVLTF
TGTGCCAGCACAAGCCGGGACGGCAGCTCTGGGGCCAACGTCCTGACTTTC
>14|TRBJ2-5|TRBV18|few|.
CASSPPWDQETQYF
TGTGCCAGCTCACCACCTTGGGACCAAGAGACCCAGTACTTC
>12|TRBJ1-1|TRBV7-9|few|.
CASLGEGTEAFF
TGTGCCAGCCTGGGAGAAGGGACTGAAGCTTTCTTT
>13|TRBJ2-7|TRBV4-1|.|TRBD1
CASSRDRGYEQYF
TGCGCCAGCTCCCGGGACAGGGGGTACGAGCAGTACTTC
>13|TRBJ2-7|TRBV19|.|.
CASSLDRDYEQYF
TGTGCCAGTAGTCTTGATAGAGACTACGAGCAGTACTTC
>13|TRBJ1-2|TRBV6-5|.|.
CASSPTGSLGYTF
TGTGCCAGCAGTCCGACAGGATCCCTTGGCTACACCTTC